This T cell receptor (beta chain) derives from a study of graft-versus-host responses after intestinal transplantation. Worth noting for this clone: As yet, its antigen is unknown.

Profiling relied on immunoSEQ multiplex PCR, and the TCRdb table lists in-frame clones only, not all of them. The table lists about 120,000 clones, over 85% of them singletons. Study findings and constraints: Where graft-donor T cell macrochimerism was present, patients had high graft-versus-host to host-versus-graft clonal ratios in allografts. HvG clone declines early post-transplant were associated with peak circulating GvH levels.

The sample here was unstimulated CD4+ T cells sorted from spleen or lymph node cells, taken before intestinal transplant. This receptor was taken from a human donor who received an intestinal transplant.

CDR3 bases: TGCGCCAGCAGCCAAGCCGGGACTAAGATCCCAGAGGGCGAGCAGTACTTC. Its translation: CASSQAGTKIPEGEQYF. The rearrangement links TRBV4-1 to TRBJ2-7; 7 bases line up with TRBD2. The germline V gene has CDR1 MGHRA and CDR2 YSYEKL. Losses at the gene ends were 1 base for V and 6 bases for J; bases not matched to a gene: 15. This CDR3 is built from 17 residues.